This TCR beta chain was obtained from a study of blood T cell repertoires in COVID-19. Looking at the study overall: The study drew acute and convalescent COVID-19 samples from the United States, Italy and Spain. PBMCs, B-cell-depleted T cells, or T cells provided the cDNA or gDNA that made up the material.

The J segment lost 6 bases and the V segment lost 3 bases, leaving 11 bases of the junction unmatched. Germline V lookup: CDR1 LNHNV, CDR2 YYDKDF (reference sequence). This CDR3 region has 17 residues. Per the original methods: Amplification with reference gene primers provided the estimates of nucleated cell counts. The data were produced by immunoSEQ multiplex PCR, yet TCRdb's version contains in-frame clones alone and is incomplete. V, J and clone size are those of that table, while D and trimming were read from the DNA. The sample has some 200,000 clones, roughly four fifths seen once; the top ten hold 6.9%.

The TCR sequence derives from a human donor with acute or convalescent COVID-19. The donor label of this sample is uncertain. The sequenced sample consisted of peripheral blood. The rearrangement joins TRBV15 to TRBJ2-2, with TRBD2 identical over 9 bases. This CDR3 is CATSRDIAGVNSGELFF. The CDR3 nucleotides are TGTGCCACCAGCAGGGATATAGCGGGAGTTAATTCCGGGGAGCTGTTTTTT.